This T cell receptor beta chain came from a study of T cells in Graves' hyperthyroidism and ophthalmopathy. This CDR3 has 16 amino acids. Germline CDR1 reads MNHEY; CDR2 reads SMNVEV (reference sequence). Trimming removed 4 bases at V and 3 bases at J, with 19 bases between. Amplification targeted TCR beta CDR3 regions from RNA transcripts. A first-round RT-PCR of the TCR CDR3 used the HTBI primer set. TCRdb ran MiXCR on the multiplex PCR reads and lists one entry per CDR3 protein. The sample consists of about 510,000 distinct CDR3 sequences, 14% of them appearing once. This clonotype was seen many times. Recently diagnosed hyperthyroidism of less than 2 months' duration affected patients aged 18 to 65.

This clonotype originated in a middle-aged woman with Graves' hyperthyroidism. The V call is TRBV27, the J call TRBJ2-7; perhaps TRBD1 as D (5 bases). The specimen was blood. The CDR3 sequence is CASSSRGRGQDYEQYF. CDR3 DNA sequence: TGTGCCAGCAGTTCCCGAGGTAGAGGACAAGACTACGAGCAGTACTTC.